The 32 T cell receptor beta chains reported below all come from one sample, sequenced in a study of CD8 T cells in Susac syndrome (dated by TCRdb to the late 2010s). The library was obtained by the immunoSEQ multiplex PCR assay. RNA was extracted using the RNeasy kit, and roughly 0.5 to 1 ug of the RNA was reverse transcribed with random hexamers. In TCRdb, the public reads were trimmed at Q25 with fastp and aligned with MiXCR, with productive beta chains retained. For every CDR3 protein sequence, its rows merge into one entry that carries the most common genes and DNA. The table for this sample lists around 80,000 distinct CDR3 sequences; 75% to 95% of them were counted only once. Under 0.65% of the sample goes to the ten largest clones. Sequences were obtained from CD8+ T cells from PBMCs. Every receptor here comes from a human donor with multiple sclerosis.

CDR3 sequence: CASSGGLAEAGELFF. As DNA, the CDR3 is TGTGCCAGCAGCGGGGGACTAGCCGAGGCCGGGGAGCTGTTTTTT. V is TRBV9 and J is TRBJ2-2; 9 nucleotides agree with TRBD2. Trimming removed 3 bases from V and 6 bases from J; junction bases left unmatched: 6. The CDR3 runs 15 residues. Germline CDR1 and CDR2: SGDLS and YYNGEE.

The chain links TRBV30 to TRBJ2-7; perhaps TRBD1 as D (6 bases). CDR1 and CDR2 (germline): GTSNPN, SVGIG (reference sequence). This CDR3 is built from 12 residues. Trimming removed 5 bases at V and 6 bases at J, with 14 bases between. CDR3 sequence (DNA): TGTGCCTGGGCGGCTACAGGGTCCGAGCAGTACTTC. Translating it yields CAWAATGSEQYF.

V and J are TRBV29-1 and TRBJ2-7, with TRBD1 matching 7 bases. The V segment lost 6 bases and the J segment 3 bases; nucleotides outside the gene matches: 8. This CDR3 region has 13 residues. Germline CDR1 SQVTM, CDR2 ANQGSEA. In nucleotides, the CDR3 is TGCAGCGTGAGGACAGGAGAGAGCTACGAGCAGTACTTC. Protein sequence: CSVRTGESYEQYF.

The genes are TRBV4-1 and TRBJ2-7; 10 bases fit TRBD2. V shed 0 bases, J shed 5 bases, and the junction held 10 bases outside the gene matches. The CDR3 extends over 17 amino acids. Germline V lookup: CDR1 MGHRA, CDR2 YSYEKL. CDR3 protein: CASSQEPAGGFPNEQYF. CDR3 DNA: TGCGCCAGCAGCCAAGAACCAGCGGGAGGGTTTCCCAACGAGCAGTACTTC.

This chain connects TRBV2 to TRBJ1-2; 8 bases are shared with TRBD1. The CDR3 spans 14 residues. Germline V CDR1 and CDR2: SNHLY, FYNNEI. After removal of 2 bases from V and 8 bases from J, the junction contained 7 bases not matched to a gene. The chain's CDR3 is CASSESGGWWGYTF. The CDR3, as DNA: TGTGCCAGCAGTGAATCAGGGGGCTGGTGGGGCTACACCTTC.

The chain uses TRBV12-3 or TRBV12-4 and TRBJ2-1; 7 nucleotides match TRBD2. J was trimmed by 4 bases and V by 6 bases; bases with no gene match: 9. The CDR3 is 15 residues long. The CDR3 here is CASSPGRTLYNEQFF. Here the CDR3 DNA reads TGTGCCAGCAGCCCCGGGAGGACTCTATACAATGAGCAGTTCTTC.

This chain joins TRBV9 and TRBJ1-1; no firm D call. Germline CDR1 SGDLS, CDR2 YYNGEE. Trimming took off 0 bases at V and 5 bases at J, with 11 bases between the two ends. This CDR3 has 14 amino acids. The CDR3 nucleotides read TGTGCCAGCAGCGTAGGCTGGGTTTCGACTGAAGCTTTCTTT. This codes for CASSVGWVSTEAFF.

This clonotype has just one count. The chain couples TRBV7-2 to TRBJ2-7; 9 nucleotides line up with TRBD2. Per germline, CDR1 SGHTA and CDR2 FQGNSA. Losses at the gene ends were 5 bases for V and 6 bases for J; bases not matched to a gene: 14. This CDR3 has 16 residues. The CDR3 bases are TGTGCCAGCAGCATTAGAGCGGGGGGCTATAGAGGCGAGCAGTACTTC. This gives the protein CASSIRAGGYRGEQYF.

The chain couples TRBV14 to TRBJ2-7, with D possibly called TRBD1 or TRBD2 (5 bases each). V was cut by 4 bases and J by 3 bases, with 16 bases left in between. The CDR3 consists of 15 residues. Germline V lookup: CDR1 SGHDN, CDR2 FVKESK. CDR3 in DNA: TGTGCCAGCAGCCCTAGGGGTACGGGGAACTACGAGCAGTACTTC. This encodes CASSPRGTGNYEQYF.

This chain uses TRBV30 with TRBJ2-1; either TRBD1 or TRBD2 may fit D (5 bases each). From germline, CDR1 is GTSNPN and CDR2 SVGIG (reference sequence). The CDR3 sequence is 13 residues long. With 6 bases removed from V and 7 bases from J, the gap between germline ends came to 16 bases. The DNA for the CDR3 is TGTGCCTGCACCCGGGACCCCTTTAATGAGCAGTTCTTC. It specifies CACTRDPFNEQFF.

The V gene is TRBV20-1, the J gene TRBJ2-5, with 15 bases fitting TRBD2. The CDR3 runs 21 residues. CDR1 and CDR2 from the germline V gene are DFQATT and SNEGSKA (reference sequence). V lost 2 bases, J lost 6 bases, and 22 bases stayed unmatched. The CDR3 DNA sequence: TGCAGTGCTAGAAGTAACCCAGGGACTAGCGGGGGGTACCAAGGTTCCCAGACCCAGTACTTC. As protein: CSARSNPGTSGGYQGSQTQYF.

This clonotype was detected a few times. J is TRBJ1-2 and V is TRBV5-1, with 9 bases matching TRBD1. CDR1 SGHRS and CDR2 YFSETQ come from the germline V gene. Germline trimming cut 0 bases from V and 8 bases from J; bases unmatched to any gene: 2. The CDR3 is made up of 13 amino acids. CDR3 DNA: TGCGCCAGCAGCTTGGCCACAGGGGGCGGCTACACCTTC. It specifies CASSLATGGGYTF.

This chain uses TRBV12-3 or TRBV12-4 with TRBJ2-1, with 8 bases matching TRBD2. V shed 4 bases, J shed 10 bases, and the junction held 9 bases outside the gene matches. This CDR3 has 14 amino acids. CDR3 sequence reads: CASSYSRGAAEQFF. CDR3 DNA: TGTGCCAGCAGTTATTCGCGGGGGGCCGCAGAGCAGTTCTTC.

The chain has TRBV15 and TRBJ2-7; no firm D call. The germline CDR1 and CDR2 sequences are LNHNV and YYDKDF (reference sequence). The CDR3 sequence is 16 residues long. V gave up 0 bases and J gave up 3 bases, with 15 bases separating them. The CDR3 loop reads CATSRDGGVVSYEQYF. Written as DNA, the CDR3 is TGTGCCACCAGCAGAGACGGTGGGGTGGTGAGCTACGAGCAGTACTTC.

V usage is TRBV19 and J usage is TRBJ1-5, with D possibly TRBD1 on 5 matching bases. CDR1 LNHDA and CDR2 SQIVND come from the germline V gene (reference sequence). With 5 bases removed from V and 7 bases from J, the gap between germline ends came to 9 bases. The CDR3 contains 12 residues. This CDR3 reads CASSQGGQPQHF. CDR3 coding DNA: TGTGCCAGTAGTCAGGGCGGGCAGCCCCAGCATTTT.

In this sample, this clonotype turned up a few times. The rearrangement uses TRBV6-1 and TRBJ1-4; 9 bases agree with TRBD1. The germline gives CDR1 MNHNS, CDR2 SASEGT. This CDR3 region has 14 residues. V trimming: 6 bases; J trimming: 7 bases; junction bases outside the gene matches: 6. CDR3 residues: CASSLGQGIEKLFF. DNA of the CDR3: TGTGCCAGCAGCCTGGGACAGGGTATTGAAAAACTGTTTTTT.

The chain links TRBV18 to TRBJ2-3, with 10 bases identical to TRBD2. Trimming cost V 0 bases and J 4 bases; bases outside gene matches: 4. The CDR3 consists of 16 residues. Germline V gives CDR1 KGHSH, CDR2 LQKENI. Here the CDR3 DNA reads TGTGCCAGCTCACCACCGACTAGCGGGTTCTCAGATACGCAGTATTTT. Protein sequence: CASSPPTSGFSDTQYF. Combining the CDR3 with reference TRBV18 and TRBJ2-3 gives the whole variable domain NAGVMQNPRHLVRRRGQEARLRCSPMKGHSHVYWYRQLPEEGLKFMVYLQKENIIDESGMPKERFSAEFPKEGPSILRIQQVVRGDSAAYFCASSPPTSGFSDTQYFGPGTRLTVL.

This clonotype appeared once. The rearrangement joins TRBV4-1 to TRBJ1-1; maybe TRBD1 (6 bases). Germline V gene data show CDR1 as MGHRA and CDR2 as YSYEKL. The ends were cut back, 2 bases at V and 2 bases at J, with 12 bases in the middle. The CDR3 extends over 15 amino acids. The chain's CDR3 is CASSQSSGVNTEAFF. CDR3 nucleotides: TGCGCCAGCAGCCAATCCTCAGGGGTAAACACTGAAGCTTTCTTT.

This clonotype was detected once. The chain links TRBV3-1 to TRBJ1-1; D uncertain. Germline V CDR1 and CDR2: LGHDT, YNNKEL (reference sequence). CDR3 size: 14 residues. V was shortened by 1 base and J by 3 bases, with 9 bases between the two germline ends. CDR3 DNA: TGTGCCAGCAGCCAAGGAACAGCTTACACTGAAGCTTTCTTT. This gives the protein CASSQGTAYTEAFF.

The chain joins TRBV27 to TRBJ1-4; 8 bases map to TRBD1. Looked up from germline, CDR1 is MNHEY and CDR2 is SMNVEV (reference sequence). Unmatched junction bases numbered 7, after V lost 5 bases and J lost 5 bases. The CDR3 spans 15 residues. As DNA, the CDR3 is TGTGCCAGCAGTCTCTCAGGGGGCATCAATGAAAAACTGTTTTTT. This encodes CASSLSGGINEKLFF.

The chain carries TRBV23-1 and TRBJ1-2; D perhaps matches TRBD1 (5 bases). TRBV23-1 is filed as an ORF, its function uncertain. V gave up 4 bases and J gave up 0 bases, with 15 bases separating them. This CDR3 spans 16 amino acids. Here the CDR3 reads CASSRGRDQPNYGYTF. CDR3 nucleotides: TGCGCCAGCAGTCGGGGACGGGACCAACCTAACTATGGCTACACCTTC.

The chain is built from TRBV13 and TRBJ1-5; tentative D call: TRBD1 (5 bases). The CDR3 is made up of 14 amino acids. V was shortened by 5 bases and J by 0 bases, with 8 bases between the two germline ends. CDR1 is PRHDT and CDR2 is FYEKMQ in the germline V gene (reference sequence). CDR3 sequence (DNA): TGTGCCAGCAGCGAGGGGAGTAGCAATCAGCCCCAGCATTTT. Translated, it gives CASSEGSSNQPQHF.

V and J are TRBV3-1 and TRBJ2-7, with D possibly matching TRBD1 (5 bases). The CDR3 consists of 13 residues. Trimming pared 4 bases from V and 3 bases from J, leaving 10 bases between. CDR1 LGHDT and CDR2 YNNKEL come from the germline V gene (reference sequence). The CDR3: CASSPSQGYEQYF. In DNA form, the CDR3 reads TGTGCCAGCAGCCCCTCCCAGGGCTACGAGCAGTACTTC.

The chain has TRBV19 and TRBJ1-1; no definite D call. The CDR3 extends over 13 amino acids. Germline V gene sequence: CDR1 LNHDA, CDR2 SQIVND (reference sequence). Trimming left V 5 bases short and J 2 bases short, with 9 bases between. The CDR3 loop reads CASSSSGNTEAFF. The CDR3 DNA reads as TGTGCCAGTAGTTCCTCAGGAAACACTGAAGCTTTCTTT.

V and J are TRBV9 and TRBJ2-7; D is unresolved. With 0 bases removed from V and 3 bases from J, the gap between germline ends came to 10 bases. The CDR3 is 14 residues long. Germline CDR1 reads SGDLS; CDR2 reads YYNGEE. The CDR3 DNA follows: TGTGCCAGCAGCGTAGATGGGGAAGTCTACGAGCAGTACTTC. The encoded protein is CASSVDGEVYEQYF.

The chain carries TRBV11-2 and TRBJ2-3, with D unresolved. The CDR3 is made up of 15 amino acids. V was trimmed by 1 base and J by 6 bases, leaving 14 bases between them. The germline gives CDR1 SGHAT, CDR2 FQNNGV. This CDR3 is CASSLGYSQGDTQYF. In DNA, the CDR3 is TGTGCCAGCAGCTTAGGTTACTCGCAAGGGGATACGCAGTATTTT.

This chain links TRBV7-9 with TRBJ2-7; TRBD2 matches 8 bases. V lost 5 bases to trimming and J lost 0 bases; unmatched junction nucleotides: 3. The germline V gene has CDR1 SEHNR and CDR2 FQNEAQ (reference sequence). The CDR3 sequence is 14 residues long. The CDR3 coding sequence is TGTGCCAGCAGCCGGGGGGGACCCTCCTACGAGCAGTACTTC. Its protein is CASSRGGPSYEQYF.

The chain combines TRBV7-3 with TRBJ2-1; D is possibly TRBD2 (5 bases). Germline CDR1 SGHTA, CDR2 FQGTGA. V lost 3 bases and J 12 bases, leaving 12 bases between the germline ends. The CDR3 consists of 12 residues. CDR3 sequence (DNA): TGTGCCAGCAGCTTGCCCCCGGGAAGGCAGTTCTTC. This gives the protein CASSLPPGRQFF.

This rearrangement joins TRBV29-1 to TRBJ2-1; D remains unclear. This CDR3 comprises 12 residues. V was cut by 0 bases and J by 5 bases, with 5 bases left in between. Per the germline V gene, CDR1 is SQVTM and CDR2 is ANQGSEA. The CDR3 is CSVEDGNNEQFF. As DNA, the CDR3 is TGCAGCGTTGAAGACGGTAACAATGAGCAGTTCTTC.

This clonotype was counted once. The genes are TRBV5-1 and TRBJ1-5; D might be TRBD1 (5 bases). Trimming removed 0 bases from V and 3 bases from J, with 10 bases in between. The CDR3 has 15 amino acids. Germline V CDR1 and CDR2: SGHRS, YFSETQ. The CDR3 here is CASSLAGGINQPQHF. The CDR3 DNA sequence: TGCGCCAGCAGCTTGGCCGGGGGAATCAATCAGCCCCAGCATTTT.

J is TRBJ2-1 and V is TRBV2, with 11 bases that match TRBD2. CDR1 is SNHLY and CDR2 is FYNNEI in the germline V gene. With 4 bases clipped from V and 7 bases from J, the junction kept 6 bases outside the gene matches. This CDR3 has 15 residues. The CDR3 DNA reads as TGTGCCAGCAGTGGGAGGACTAGCGGGCTAAATGAGCAGTTCTTC. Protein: CASSGRTSGLNEQFF.

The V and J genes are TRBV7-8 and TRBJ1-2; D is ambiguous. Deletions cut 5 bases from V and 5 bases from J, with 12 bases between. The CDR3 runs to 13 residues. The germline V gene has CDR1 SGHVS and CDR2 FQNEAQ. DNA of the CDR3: TGTGCCAGCAGCCCCGGGATTCTATATGGCTACACCTTC. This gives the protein CASSPGILYGYTF.